A selection of T cell receptor beta chains follows, all from one sample in a study of blood T cell repertoires in COVID-19. TCRdb's table, derived via immunoSEQ multiplex PCR, lists solely in-frame clones and lacks some. Counted here are 130,000 or so clones, 84% occurring once; the ten biggest clones make up about 8.1%. Sequenced: peripheral blood. Receptors were obtained from a man aged 30-40 years with COVID-19, enrolled during active disease. Each CDR3 is given with its conserved first and last residue. Each record gives: J gene, clone size, V gene, D gene, CDR3 DNA, CDR3 protein. The D gene is left open where the match is weak. Clone sizes are given selectively: once, few, many, or a class where the clone is expanded.

J gene: TRBJ2-5; clone size: -; V gene: TRBV7-2; D gene: -; CDR3 DNA: TGTGCCAGCAGCTTAGGGACTAAAGAGACCCAGTACTTC; CDR3 protein: CASSLGTKETQYF
J gene: TRBJ2-3; clone size: -; V gene: TRBV1; D gene: -; CDR3 DNA: TGCACCAGCAGCCAAGAGACCGTCGGTGGGAGTAGCGGCAACACAGATACGCAGTATTTT; CDR3 protein: CTSSQETVGGSSGNTDTQYF
J gene: TRBJ1-1; clone size: -; V gene: TRBV10-3; D gene: -; CDR3 DNA: TGTGCCATCAGTGAGCCGGAGCTGAACACTGAAGCTTTCTTT; CDR3 protein: CAISEPELNTEAFF
J gene: TRBJ1-3; clone size: -; V gene: TRBV30; D gene: TRBD1; CDR3 DNA: TGTGCCTTCTCACAGGGGGCGTTAGGAAACACCATATATTTT; CDR3 protein: CAFSQGALGNTIYF
J gene: TRBJ2-3; clone size: -; V gene: TRBV19; D gene: -; CDR3 DNA: TGTGCCAGTGCGGTTGCAGATACGCAGTATTTT; CDR3 protein: CASAVADTQYF
J gene: TRBJ2-2; clone size: -; V gene: TRBV18; D gene: -; CDR3 DNA: TGTGCCAGCTCACCACCGCGAGGGCAGAAGAACACCGGGGAGCTGTTTTTT; CDR3 protein: CASSPPRGQKNTGELFF
J gene: TRBJ2-7; clone size: once; V gene: TRBV7-8; D gene: TRBD1; CDR3 DNA: TGTGCCAGCAGCTTAGAGACAGGGGCGAAAAGCGAGCAGTACTTC; CDR3 protein: CASSLETGAKSEQYF
J gene: TRBJ2-4; clone size: -; V gene: TRBV5-8; D gene: -; CDR3 DNA: TGTGCCAGCAGCTTTGTCAGGCATATAGCCAAAAACATTCAGTACTTC; CDR3 protein: CASSFVRHIAKNIQYF
J gene: TRBJ1-5; clone size: once; V gene: TRBV4-1; D gene: TRBD1; CDR3 DNA: TGCGCCAGCAGCCAAGGGACAGGGGGCAATCAGCCCCAGCATTTT; CDR3 protein: CASSQGTGGNQPQHF
J gene: TRBJ1-4; clone size: -; V gene: TRBV19; D gene: -; CDR3 DNA: TGTGCCACCCAACAGGGAGCAACTAATGAAAAACTGTTTTTT; CDR3 protein: CATQQGATNEKLFF
J gene: TRBJ1-6; clone size: -; V gene: TRBV5-1; D gene: TRBD1; CDR3 DNA: TGCGCCAGCAGCACAGGGGATTCACCCCTCCACTTT; CDR3 protein: CASSTGDSPLHF
J gene: TRBJ2-2; clone size: -; V gene: TRBV15; D gene: -; CDR3 DNA: TGTGCCACCAGCAGATGGGACTCTCGGGACACCGGGGAGCTGTTTTTT; CDR3 protein: CATSRWDSRDTGELFF
J gene: TRBJ2-7; clone size: -; V gene: TRBV20-1; D gene: TRBD2; CDR3 DNA: TGCAGTGCTAGTGACTCTAGCGGGAGGGCCCGAGAGCAGTACTTC; CDR3 protein: CSASDSSGRAREQYF
J gene: TRBJ2-5; clone size: -; V gene: TRBV28; D gene: -; CDR3 DNA: TGTGCCAGCAGCTCCCGTAAGGCAGGGGCAGAGACCCAGTACTTC; CDR3 protein: CASSSRKAGAETQYF
J gene: TRBJ2-2; clone size: -; V gene: TRBV4-2; D gene: -; CDR3 DNA: TGTGCCAGCAGCCACCAACAGGCGGAAGGCGGGGAGCTGTTTTTT; CDR3 protein: CASSHQQAEGGELFF
J gene: TRBJ2-2; clone size: -; V gene: TRBV10-3; D gene: TRBD2; CDR3 DNA: TGTGCCATCAGTTTTGGGGGGGAGAACACCGGGGAGCTGTTTTTT; CDR3 protein: CAISFGGENTGELFF
J gene: TRBJ2-7; clone size: -; V gene: TRBV27; D gene: -; CDR3 DNA: TGTGCCAGCAGTTTATCCAGGGTGGGAAGCTACGAGCAGTACTTC; CDR3 protein: CASSLSRVGSYEQYF
J gene: TRBJ1-2; clone size: -; V gene: TRBV7-2; D gene: TRBD1; CDR3 DNA: TGTGCCAGCAGCTTCGACAGGGGGCATGGCTACACCTTC; CDR3 protein: CASSFDRGHGYTF
J gene: TRBJ2-5; clone size: -; V gene: TRBV10-3; D gene: -; CDR3 DNA: TGTGCCATCAGCCCCCGGGATGAGGCCCAGTACTTC; CDR3 protein: CAISPRDEAQYF
J gene: TRBJ1-2; clone size: -; V gene: TRBV6-5; D gene: TRBD1; CDR3 DNA: TGTGCCAGCAGTTACTCGGGACAGAACTATGGCTACACCTTC; CDR3 protein: CASSYSGQNYGYTF
J gene: TRBJ2-5; clone size: -; V gene: TRBV7-8; D gene: -; CDR3 DNA: TGTGCCAGCAGCTTAGCCAGGGGTGAGACCCAGTACTTC; CDR3 protein: CASSLARGETQYF
J gene: TRBJ2-5; clone size: -; V gene: TRBV2; D gene: -; CDR3 DNA: TGTGCCAGCAACTACCGCGGGACGGAGGCCACCCAGTACTTC; CDR3 protein: CASNYRGTEATQYF